This T cell receptor beta chain derives from a study of shared clonotypes between healthy human individuals. Across the whole study: CD8 memory received one plate per donor, CD8 naive two, CD4 memory three and CD4 naive three. The study's findings and limits: Naive subsets generally exceeded memory subsets in estimated richness. The study found about 5% of naive CD4 clonotypes shared across several donors.

CD4+ cell separation produced CD45RA+ naive and CD45RA-negative memory subsets. CDR3 length: 16 amino acids. V was clipped by 4 bases and J by 2 bases; unmatched bases: 6. Per germline, CDR1 LGHNA and CDR2 YNFKEQ. Comments on this clone: Its specificity is unknown.

Measured with immunoSEQ multiplex PCR; TCRdb has only the in-frame clones, and not every one. The table shows 2 million to 3 million clones, with roughly 93% occurring only once. The V call is TRBV4-2, the J call TRBJ2-5; 11 nucleotides agree with TRBD1. This receptor was identified in a man between 18 and 35 years old in good health. Some clones in this sample may be carry-over from other donors' samples. The source material was naive CD4+ T cells from PBMCs. The subset is: CD45RA+ positively selected. The CDR3, as DNA: TGTGCCAGCAGCCGGGGGGACAGGGGGAGTCAAGAGACCCAGTACTTC. Amino acids: CASSRGDRGSQETQYF.